One and the same sample provided the 25 T cell receptor beta chains below, sequenced in a study of PD-1 blockade in classical Hodgkin lymphoma (dated by TCRdb to 2018 to 2021). Preparation of the library involved the immunoSEQ multiplex PCR assay. As stored in TCRdb, this immuneACCESS dataset retains in-frame rearrangements with V and J assigned. A fraction of the clones does not appear; measured against another copy, unresolved V genes explain less than half of the discrepancy, and the remainder lacks a known reason. For this sample the table gives approximately 100,000 clones, of which about 83% were detected only once. The ten top clones hold about a sixth of the sample. Reading the label with the study, this specimen's time point is: cycle 4 day 1 (C4D1), after about 6 weeks of nivolumab. Every trial patient had relapsed following autologous stem cell transplantation, and prior brentuximab vedotin exposure was what differed among cohorts A, B and C.

The sequenced sample was peripheral blood mononuclear cells (PBMCs), obtained before the fourth cycle of nivolumab. These receptors originate from a human donor with classical Hodgkin lymphoma.

This chain connects TRBV6-1 to TRBJ1-2; 8 bases line up with TRBD1. V was pared by 4 bases and J by 6 bases, with 7 bases of the junction left unmatched. The CDR3 is made up of 14 amino acids. The germline gives CDR1 MNHNS, CDR2 SASEGT. The CDR3 is CASSATRTGNGYTF. Here the CDR3 DNA reads TGTGCCAGCAGTGCAACCAGGACAGGGAATGGCTACACCTTC.

This clone showed up just a few times. CDR3 sequence: CASSLPNGGARNTEAFF. CDR3 sequence (DNA): TGTGCCAGCAGCTTACCTAACGGCGGGGCCAGGAACACTGAAGCTTTCTTT. This chain links TRBV7-7 with TRBJ1-1; D might be TRBD1 (5 bases). The CDR3 is 17 amino acids. Looked up from germline, CDR1 is SSHAT and CDR2 is FNYEAQ (reference sequence). Trimming pared 2 bases from V and 1 base from J, leaving 17 bases between.

The table lists this clone with a few counts. The chain recombines TRBV6-6 with TRBJ2-4; a possible D gene is TRBD1 (6 bases). The ends were cut back, 6 bases at V and 10 bases at J, with 16 bases in the middle. Germline assignment: CDR1 MNHNY and CDR2 SVGAGI (reference sequence). The CDR3 runs 13 residues. This chain's CDR3 is CASRSTGTAIQYF. The CDR3 DNA sequence: TGTGCCAGCAGGTCCACAGGGACGGCGATTCAGTACTTC.

The gene calls are TRBV6-5 and TRBJ1-1; no firm D call. The CDR3 is 14 residues long. From germline, CDR1 is MNHEY and CDR2 SVGAGI. Trimming pared 5 bases from V and 1 base from J, leaving 11 bases between. Here the CDR3 reads CASSPLLGNTEAFF. The CDR3 DNA is TGTGCCAGCAGTCCCCTTCTCGGGAACACTGAAGCTTTCTTT.

The J gene is TRBJ2-1, the V gene TRBV9; the match to TRBD2 covers 9 bases. The V and J ends lost 0 bases and 4 bases, in that order; junction bases with no gene match: 2. CDR3 length: 15 amino acids. Germline V CDR1 and CDR2: SGDLS, YYNGEE. The DNA of the CDR3 is TGTGCCAGCAGCGTAGGTAGCGGGAGTTACAATGAGCAGTTCTTC. This codes for CASSVGSGSYNEQFF.

This chain joins TRBV27 and TRBJ1-2; possible D gene TRBD1, 5 bases. The CDR3 extends over 13 amino acids. The V end lost 5 bases, the J end lost 2 bases, and 9 bases lay between the germline ends. Germline CDR1 reads MNHEY; CDR2 reads SMNVEV (reference sequence). CDR3 region: CASSDGGNYGYTF. Written as DNA, the CDR3 is TGTGCCAGCAGTGATGGGGGGAACTATGGCTACACCTTC.

In its sample, this clone was seen once. The rearrangement uses TRBV6-1 and TRBJ1-2, with 9 nucleotides matching TRBD1. The CDR3 totals 16 residues. The V and J ends lost 4 bases and 7 bases, in that order; junction bases with no gene match: 13. In germline, CDR1 is MNHNS, CDR2 SASEGT. The CDR3 protein is CASSGASGQGPSGYTF. The CDR3 region has the DNA TGTGCCAGCAGTGGGGCCTCGGGACAGGGCCCCAGTGGCTACACCTTC.

This clone was seen a single time. The chain uses TRBV11-3 and TRBJ2-7, with TRBD1 as a possible D gene (6 bases). Germline V gives CDR1 SGHNT, CDR2 YENEEA. Trimming removed 1 base from V and 4 bases from J, with 8 bases in between. The CDR3 length is 13 residues. The CDR3 DNA reads TGTGCCAGCAGCTTAGGACAGGAGTACGAGCAGTACTTC. Its translation is CASSLGQEYEQYF.

This sequence joins TRBV5-1 and TRBJ2-5, with D possibly being TRBD2 (5 bases). The V and J ends lost 0 bases and 6 bases respectively, with 12 bases between them. The length of the CDR3 is 14 residues. Germline V CDR1 and CDR2: SGHRS, YFSETQ. This CDR3 is CASSLETGEKTQYF. The CDR3 DNA reads TGCGCCAGCAGCTTGGAGACCGGGGAAAAGACCCAGTACTTC.

The CDR3: CASSALGNNEQFF. Here the CDR3 DNA reads TGTGCCAGCAGCGCTTTGGGAAACAATGAGCAGTTCTTC. This chain joins TRBV27 and TRBJ2-1, with D hard to call. With 6 bases removed from V and 5 bases from J, the gap between germline ends came to 11 bases. The CDR3 consists of 13 residues. Germline V gene data show CDR1 as MNHEY and CDR2 as SMNVEV (reference sequence).

The chain uses TRBV6-1 and TRBJ2-7; 10 nucleotides agree with TRBD1. Per the germline V gene, CDR1 is MNHNS and CDR2 is SASEGT. The CDR3 runs 14 residues. J lost 3 bases, V lost 4 bases, and 3 bases had no gene match. The CDR3 nucleotides read TGTGCCAGCAGTGTCCGGGACAGGGGCTACGAGCAGTACTTC. This gives the protein CASSVRDRGYEQYF.

This chain links TRBV6-1 with TRBJ2-7; possible D gene TRBD1, 6 bases. Germline V CDR1 and CDR2: MNHNS, SASEGT. The CDR3 length is 11 residues. Trimming removed 11 bases at V and 3 bases at J, with 11 bases between. DNA of the CDR3: TGTGCCGCCGGCAGGGGCTACGAGCAGTACTTC. It encodes CAAGRGYEQYF.

The rearrangement joins TRBV7-9 to TRBJ2-2, with D possibly TRBD2 on 6 matching bases. The V end was cut by 4 bases, the J end by 13 bases, with 13 bases between. Germline CDR1 SEHNR, CDR2 FQNEAQ (reference sequence). The CDR3 covers 12 residues. CDR3 protein: CASSSLAVRLFF. CDR3 bases: TGTGCCAGCAGCTCCTTAGCGGTGCGGCTGTTTTTT.

V is TRBV5-1 and J is TRBJ2-7; D ambiguous. V gave up 0 bases and J gave up 2 bases, with 9 bases separating them. The CDR3 spans 14 residues. Germline loops: CDR1 SGHRS, CDR2 YFSETQ. The CDR3 is CASSLAAETYEQYF. CDR3 DNA: TGCGCCAGCAGCTTGGCCGCGGAAACCTACGAGCAGTACTTC.

The genes are TRBV9 and TRBJ2-7, with TRBD2 identical over 11 bases. Germline assignment: CDR1 SGDLS and CDR2 YYNGEE. The CDR3 spans 15 residues. V was clipped by 4 bases and J by 4 bases; unmatched bases: 7. The CDR3 sequence: CASSPGTSGAYEQYF. For the CDR3, the DNA is TGTGCCAGCAGCCCCGGGACTAGCGGAGCTTACGAGCAGTACTTC.

The chain links TRBV7-9 to TRBJ2-7, with 9 bases fitting TRBD2. Per the germline V gene, CDR1 is SEHNR and CDR2 is FQNEAQ (reference sequence). The J segment lost 4 bases and the V segment lost 1 base, leaving 5 bases of the junction unmatched. The CDR3 is 15 residues long. CDR3 loop: CASSLGNSGSYEQYF. The CDR3 coding sequence is TGTGCCAGCAGCTTAGGAAATAGCGGGAGTTACGAGCAGTACTTC.

In its sample, this clone was seen a few times. The CDR3 is CASSKRTRLAGGPGSYEQYF. In nucleotides, the CDR3 is TGTGCCAGCAGCAAGCGCACTCGACTAGCGGGAGGGCCCGGGTCCTACGAGCAGTACTTC. The rearrangement uses TRBV21-1 and TRBJ2-7; TRBD2 was called by the table and not checked on the DNA. TRBV21-1 is tagged as a pseudogene. The length of the CDR3 is 20 residues.

V and J are TRBV5-1 and TRBJ2-7; 13 bases fit TRBD2. The V gene end was trimmed by 3 bases and the J gene end by 2 bases; junction bases not matched to a gene: 5. CDR1 is SGHRS and CDR2 is YFSETQ in the germline V gene. The CDR3 length is 16 residues. This CDR3 reads CASSYGTSGIAYEQYF. The CDR3 nucleotides are TGCGCCAGCAGCTATGGGACTAGCGGGATAGCCTACGAGCAGTACTTC.

The V call is TRBV5-4, the J call TRBJ2-2; 9 nucleotides line up with TRBD1. The germline V gene encodes CDR1 SGHNT and CDR2 YYREEE (reference sequence). This CDR3 region has 15 residues. Trimming removed 4 bases from V and 0 bases from J; junction bases left unmatched: 1. In DNA, the CDR3 is TGTGCCAGCAGCCGACAGGGGGCGAACACCGGGGAGCTGTTTTTT. Translated: CASSRQGANTGELFF.

Written as DNA, the CDR3 is TGCAGCGCTCCCCGGGGAAGTGCCTCCTACAATGAGCAGTTCTTC. This translates into CSAPRGSASYNEQFF. The V gene is TRBV29-1, the J gene TRBJ2-1, with D possibly being TRBD2 (5 bases). Germline V gene data show CDR1 as SQVTM and CDR2 as ANQGSEA. The V gene lost 7 bases and the J gene lost 0 bases, with 16 bases spanning the gap. CDR3 length equals 15 residues.

This sequence joins TRBV18 and TRBJ2-6; D might be TRBD1 (6 bases). V lost 8 bases and J 3 bases, leaving 11 bases between the germline ends. Germline V gene data show CDR1 as KGHSH and CDR2 as LQKENI. The CDR3 spans 14 residues. CDR3 nucleotides: TGTGCCAGCGCCAACAGGGATGGGGCCAACGTCCTGACTTTC. Amino acids: CASANRDGANVLTF.

The J gene is TRBJ1-1, the V gene TRBV5-6; no firm D call. Germline-derived CDR1 and CDR2 are SGHDT and YYEEEE. The CDR3 contains 13 residues. V lost 1 base and J 3 bases, leaving 7 bases between the germline ends. This chain's CDR3 is CASSLYGDTEAFF. DNA for the CDR3: TGTGCCAGCAGCTTGTATGGGGACACTGAAGCTTTCTTT.

The chain recombines TRBV25-1 with TRBJ1-2; D is ambiguous. Germline V gene data show CDR1 as MGHDK and CDR2 as SYGVNS. The CDR3 contains 12 residues. The V end was cut by 6 bases, the J end by 10 bases, with 15 bases between. CDR3: CASSSHQLDYTF. DNA of the CDR3: TGTGCCAGCAGCTCGCACCAATTAGACTACACCTTC.

V gene TRBV27 combines with J gene TRBJ1-6, with D possibly being TRBD1 (6 bases). The CDR3 loop spans 14 amino acids. The V end lost 3 bases, the J end lost 7 bases, and 10 bases lay between the germline ends. The germline CDR1 and CDR2 sequences are MNHEY and SMNVEV (reference sequence). The CDR3 nucleotides read TGTGCCAGCAGTTTTGGCAGGGGCAATTCACCCCTCCACTTT. Amino acids: CASSFGRGNSPLHF.

The J gene is TRBJ2-5, the V gene TRBV4-1, with 8 bases identical to TRBD1. The CDR3 has 15 amino acids. V lost 1 base to trimming and J lost 1 base; unmatched junction nucleotides: 2. Germline values: CDR1 MGHRA, CDR2 YSYEKL. The DNA of the CDR3 is TGCGCCAGCAGCCAAGCGACAGGGGTCCAAGAGACCCAGTACTTC. Protein sequence: CASSQATGVQETQYF.